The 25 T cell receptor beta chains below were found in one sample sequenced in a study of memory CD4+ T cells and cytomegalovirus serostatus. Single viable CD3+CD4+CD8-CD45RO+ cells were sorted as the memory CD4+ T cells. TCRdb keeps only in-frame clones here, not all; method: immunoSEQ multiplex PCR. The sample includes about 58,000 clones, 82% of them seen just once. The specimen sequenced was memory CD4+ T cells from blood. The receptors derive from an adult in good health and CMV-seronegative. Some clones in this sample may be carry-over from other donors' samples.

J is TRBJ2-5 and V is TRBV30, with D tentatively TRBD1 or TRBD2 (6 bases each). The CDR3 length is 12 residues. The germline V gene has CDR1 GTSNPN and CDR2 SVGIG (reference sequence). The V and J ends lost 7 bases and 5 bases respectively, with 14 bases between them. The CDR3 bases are TGTGCCTTGGAGGGGGATGCCGAGACCCAGTACTTC. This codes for CALEGDAETQYF.

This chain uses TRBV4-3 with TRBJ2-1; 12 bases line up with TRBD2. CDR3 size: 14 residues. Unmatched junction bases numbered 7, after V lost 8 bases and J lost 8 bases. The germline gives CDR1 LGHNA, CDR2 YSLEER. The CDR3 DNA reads TGCGCCAGCGGACTAGCGGGGTTAGGTGATGAGCAGTTCTTC. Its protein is CASGLAGLGDEQFF.

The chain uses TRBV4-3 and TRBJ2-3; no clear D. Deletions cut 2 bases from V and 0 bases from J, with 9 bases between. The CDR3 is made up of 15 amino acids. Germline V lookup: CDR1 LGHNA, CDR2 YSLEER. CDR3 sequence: CASSQRGPSTDTQYF. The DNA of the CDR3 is TGCGCCAGCAGCCAACGTGGGCCTAGCACAGATACGCAGTATTTT.

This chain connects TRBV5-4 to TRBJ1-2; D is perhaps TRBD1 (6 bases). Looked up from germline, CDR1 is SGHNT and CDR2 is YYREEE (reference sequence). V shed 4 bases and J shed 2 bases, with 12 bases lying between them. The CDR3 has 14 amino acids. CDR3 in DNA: TGTGCCAGCAGCCCGGACAGATTCAACTATGGCTACACCTTC. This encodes CASSPDRFNYGYTF.

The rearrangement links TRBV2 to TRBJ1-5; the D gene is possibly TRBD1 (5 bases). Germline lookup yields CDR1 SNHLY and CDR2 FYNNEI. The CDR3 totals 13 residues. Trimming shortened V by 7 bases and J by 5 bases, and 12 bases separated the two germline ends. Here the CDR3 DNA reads TGTGCCAGCACCCGGGGCGTGGATCAGCCCCAGCATTTT. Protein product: CASTRGVDQPQHF.

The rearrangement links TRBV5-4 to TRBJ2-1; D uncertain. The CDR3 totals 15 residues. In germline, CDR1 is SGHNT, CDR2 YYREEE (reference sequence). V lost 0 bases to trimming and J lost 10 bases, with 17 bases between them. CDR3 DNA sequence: TGTGCCAGCAGCTTGGAGATAGGATCATCAAGGGAGCAGTTCTTC. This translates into CASSLEIGSSREQFF.

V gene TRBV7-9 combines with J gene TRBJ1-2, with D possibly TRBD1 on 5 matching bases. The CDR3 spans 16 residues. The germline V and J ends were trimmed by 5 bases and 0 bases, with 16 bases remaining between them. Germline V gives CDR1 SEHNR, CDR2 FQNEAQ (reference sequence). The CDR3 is CASSPGGTLANYGYTF. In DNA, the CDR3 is TGTGCCAGCAGCCCTGGCGGGACGCTAGCTAACTATGGCTACACCTTC. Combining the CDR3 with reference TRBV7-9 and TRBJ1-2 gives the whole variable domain DTGVSQNPRHKITKRGQNVTFRCDPISEHNRLYWYRQTLGQGPEFLTYFQNEAQLEKSRLLSDRFSAERPKGSFSTLEIQRTEQGDSAMYLCASSPGGTLANYGYTFGSGTRLTVV.

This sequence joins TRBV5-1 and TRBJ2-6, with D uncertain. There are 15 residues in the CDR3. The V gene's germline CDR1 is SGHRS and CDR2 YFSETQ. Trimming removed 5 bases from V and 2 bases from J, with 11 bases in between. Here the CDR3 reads CASRDPGAGANVLTF. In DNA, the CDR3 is TGCGCCAGCAGGGACCCAGGAGCTGGGGCCAACGTCCTGACTTTC.

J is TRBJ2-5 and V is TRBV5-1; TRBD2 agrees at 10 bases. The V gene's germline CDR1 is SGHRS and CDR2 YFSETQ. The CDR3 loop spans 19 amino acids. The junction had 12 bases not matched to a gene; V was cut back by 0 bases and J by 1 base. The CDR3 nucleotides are TGCGCCAGCAGCTTGGCCTCATCTAGCGGGAGTTTATTCCAAGAGACCCAGTACTTC. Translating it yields CASSLASSSGSLFQETQYF.

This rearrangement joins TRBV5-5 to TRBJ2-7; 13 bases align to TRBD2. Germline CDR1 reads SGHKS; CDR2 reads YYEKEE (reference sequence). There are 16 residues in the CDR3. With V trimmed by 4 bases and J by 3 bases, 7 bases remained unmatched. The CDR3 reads CASSGGLAGTLYEQYF. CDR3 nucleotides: TGTGCCAGCAGCGGGGGACTAGCGGGAACTCTCTACGAGCAGTACTTC.

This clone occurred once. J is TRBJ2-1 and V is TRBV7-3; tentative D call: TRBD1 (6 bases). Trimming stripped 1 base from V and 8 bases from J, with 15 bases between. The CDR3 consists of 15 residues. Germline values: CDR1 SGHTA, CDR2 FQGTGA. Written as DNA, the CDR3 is TGTGCCAGCAGCTTAAGCTCGCAGGGGACGCATGAGCAGTTCTTC. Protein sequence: CASSLSSQGTHEQFF.

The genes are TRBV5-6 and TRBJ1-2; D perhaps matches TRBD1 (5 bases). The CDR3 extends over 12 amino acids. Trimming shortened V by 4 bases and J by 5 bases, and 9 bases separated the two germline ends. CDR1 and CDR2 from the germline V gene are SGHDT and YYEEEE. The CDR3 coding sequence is TGTGCCAGCAGCCAGGGAAAATATGGCTACACCTTC. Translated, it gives CASSQGKYGYTF.

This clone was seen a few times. CDR3 nucleotide sequence: TGTGCCAGTACCCCCGTGGACCCCTCTAACTATGGCTACACCTTC. This translates into CASTPVDPSNYGYTF. The chain links TRBV19 to TRBJ1-2; no clear D. The length of the CDR3 is 15 residues. The V end was cut by 7 bases, the J end by 0 bases, with 15 bases between. Per germline, CDR1 LNHDA and CDR2 SQIVND (reference sequence). Filled out from reference TRBV19 and TRBJ1-2, the complete variable domain reads DGGITQSPKYLFRKEGQNVTLSCEQNLNHDAMYWYRQDPGQGLRLIYYSQIVNDFQKGDIAEGYSVSREKKESFPLTVTSAQKNPTAFYLCASTPVDPSNYGYTFGSGTRLTVV.

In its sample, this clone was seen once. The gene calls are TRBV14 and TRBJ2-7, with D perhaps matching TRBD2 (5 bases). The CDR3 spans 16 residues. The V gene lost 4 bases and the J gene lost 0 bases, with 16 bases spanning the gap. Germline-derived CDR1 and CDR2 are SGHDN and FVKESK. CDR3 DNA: TGTGCCAGCAGCCCGAGCGGACTTGCCCTCTCCTACGAGCAGTACTTC. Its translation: CASSPSGLALSYEQYF.

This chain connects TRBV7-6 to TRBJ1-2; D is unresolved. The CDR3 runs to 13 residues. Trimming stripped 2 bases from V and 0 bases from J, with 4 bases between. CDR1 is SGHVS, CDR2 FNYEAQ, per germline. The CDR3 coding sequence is TGTGCCAGCAGCTTATTCACTAACTATGGCTACACCTTC. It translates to CASSLFTNYGYTF. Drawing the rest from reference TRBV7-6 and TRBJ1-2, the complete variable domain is GAGVSQSPRYKVTKRGQDVALRCDPISGHVSLYWYRQALGQGPEFLTYFNYEAQQDKSGLPNDRFSAERPEGSISTLTIQRTEQRDSAMYRCASSLFTNYGYTFGSGTRLTVV.

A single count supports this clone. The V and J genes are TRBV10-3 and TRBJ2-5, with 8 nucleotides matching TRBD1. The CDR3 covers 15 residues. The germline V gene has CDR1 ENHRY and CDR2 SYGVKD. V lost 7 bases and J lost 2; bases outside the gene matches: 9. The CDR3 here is CAIKAWGDRQETQYF. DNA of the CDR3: TGTGCCATCAAGGCGTGGGGGGACAGGCAAGAGACCCAGTACTTC.

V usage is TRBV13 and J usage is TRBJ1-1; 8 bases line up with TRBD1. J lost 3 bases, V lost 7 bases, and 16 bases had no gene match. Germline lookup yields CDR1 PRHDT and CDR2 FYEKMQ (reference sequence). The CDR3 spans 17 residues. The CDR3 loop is CASTYRRGRDLDTEAFF. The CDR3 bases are TGTGCCAGCACCTACCGCAGGGGGCGTGACTTGGACACTGAAGCTTTCTTT. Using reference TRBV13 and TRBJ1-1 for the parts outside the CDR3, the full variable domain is AAGVIQSPRHLIKEKRETATLKCYPIPRHDTVYWYQQGPGQDPQFLISFYEKMQSDKGSIPDRFSAQQFSDYHSELNMSSLELGDSALYFCASTYRRGRDLDTEAFFGQGTRLTVV.

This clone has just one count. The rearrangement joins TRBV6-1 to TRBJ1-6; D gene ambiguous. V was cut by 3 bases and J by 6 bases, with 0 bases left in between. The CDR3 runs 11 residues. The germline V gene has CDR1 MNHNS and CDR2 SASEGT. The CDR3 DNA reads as TGTGCCAGCAGTGATAATTCACCCCTCCACTTT. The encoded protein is CASSDNSPLHF.

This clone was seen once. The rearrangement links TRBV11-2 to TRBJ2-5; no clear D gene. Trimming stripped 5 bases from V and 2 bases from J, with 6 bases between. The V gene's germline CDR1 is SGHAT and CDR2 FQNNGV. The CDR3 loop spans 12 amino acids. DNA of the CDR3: TGTGCCAGCAGCCTGGGGCAAGAGACCCAGTACTTC. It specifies CASSLGQETQYF.

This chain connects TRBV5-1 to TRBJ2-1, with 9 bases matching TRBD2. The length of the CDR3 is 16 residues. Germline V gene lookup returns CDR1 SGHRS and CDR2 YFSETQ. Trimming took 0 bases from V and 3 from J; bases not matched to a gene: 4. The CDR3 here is CASSLAEAGGYNEQFF. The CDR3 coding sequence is TGCGCCAGCAGCTTGGCCGAAGCGGGGGGCTACAATGAGCAGTTCTTC.

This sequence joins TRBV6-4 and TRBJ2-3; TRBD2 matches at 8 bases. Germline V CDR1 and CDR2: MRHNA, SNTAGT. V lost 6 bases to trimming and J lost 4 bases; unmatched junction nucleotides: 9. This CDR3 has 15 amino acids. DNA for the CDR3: TGTGCCAGCAGACCAAGCGGGAGAAGCGCAGATACGCAGTATTTT. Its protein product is CASRPSGRSADTQYF.

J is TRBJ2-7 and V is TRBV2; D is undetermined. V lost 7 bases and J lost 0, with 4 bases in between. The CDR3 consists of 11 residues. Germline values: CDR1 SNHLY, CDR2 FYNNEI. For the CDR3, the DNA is TGTGCCAGCACCAGCTCCTACGAGCAGTACTTC. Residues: CASTSSYEQYF.

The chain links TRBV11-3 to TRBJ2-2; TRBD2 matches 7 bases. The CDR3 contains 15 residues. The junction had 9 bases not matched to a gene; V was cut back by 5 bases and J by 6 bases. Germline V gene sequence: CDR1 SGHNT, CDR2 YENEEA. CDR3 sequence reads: CASSPTAGGSGELFF. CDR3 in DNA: TGTGCCAGCAGCCCAACCGCCGGGGGGTCCGGGGAGCTGTTTTTT.

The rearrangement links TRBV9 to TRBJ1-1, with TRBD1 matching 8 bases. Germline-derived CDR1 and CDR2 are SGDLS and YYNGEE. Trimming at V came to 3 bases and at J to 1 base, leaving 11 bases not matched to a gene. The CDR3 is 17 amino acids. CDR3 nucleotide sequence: TGTGCCAGCAGCGAGCTACAGGGGGGGATGGCGAACACTGAAGCTTTCTTT. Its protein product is CASSELQGGMANTEAFF.

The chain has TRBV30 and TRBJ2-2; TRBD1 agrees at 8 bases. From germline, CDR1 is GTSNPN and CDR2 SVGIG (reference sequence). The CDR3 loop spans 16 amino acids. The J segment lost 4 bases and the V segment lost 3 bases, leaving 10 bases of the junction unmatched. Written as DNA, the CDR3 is TGTGCCTGGAGCACCACTGGGACAGGACCCACCGGGGAGCTGTTTTTT. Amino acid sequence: CAWSTTGTGPTGELFF.